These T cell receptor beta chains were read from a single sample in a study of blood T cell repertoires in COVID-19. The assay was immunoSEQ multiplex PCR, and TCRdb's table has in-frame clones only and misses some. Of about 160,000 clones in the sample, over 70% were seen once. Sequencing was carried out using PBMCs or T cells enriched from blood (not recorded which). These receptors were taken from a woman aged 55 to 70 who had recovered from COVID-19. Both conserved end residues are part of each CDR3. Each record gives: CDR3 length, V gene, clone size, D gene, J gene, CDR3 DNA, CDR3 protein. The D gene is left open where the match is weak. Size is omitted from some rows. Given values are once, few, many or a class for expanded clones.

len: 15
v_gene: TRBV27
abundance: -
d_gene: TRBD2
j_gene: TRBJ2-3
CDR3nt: TGTGCCAGCAGTTTCATTAGCGGGGGGACAGATACGCAGTATTTT
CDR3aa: CASSFISGGTDTQYF

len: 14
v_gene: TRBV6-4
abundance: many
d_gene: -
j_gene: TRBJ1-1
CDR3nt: TGTGCCAGCAGTGACTCGAGCAGGGCTACTGAAGCTTTCTTT
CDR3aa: CASSDSSRATEAFF

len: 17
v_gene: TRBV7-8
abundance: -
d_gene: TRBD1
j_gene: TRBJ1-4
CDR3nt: TGTGCCAGCAGCTTAGACCAGACAGGGGATACTAATGAAAAACTGTTTTTT
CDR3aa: CASSLDQTGDTNEKLFF

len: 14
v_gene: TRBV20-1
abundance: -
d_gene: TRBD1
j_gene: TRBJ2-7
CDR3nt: TGCAGTGCTAGTGAGGGGGCTTACTCCTACGAGCAGTACTTC
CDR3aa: CSASEGAYSYEQYF

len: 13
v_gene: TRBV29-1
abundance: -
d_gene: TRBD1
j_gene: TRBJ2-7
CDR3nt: TGCAGCGTGATACCGGGACAGGGGGACGAGCAGTACTTC
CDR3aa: CSVIPGQGDEQYF

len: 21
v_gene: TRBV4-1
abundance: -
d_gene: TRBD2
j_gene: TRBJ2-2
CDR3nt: TGCGCCAGCAGCCAAGAATGGAGCGGGGGGGCAGGGTTAAGATTCGCCGGGGAGCTGTTTTTT
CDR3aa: CASSQEWSGGAGLRFAGELFF

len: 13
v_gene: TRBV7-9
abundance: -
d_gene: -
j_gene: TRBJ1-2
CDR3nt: TGTGCCAGCAGGCAGACACGGAACTATGGCTACACCTTC
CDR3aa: CASRQTRNYGYTF

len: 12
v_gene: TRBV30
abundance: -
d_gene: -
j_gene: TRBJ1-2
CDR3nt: TGTGCCTGGAGTGCCTCCCACTGGGGCTACACCTTC
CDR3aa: CAWSASHWGYTF

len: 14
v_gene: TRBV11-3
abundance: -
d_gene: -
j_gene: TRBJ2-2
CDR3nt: TGTGCCAGCGGGCCGCGGGGGAACACCGGGGAGCTGTTTTTT
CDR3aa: CASGPRGNTGELFF

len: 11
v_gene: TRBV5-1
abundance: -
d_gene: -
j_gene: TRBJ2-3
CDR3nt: TGCGCCAGCAGCCTGACAGATACGCAGTATTTT
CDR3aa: CASSLTDTQYF

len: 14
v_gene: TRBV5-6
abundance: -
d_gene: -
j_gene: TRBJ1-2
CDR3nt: TGTGCCAGCAGCTTTCAACAGGGCTTATATGGCTACACCTTC
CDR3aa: CASSFQQGLYGYTF

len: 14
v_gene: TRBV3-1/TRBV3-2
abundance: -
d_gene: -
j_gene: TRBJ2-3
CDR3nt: TGTGCCAGCAGCCAAGTGGAGGGGATAGATACGCAGTATTTT
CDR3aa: CASSQVEGIDTQYF

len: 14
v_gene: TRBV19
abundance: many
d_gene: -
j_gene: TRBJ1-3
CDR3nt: TGTGCCAGTAGTATTGCAGGGTACGGAAACACCATATATTTT
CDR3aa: CASSIAGYGNTIYF

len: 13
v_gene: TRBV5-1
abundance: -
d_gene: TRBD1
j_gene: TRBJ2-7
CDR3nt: TGCGCCAGCAGCTTGGACAGGGGGCGTGAGCAGTACTTC
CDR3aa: CASSLDRGREQYF

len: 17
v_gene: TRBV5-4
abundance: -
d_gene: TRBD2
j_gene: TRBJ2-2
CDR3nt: TGTGCCAGCAGCCCCTACCTCCAGCGGGGGGGCACCGGGGAGCTGTTTTTT
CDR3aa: CASSPYLQRGGTGELFF

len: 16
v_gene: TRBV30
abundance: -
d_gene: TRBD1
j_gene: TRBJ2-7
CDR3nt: TGTGCCTGGAGTAAAGGAAAGACAGGGACCTCGGGGGAGCAGTACTTC
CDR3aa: CAWSKGKTGTSGEQYF

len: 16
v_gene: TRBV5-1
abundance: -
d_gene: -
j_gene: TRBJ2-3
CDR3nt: TGCGCCAGCAGCTTGGGTCAGGGGGGTAGCACAGATACGCAGTATTTT
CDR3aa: CASSLGQGGSTDTQYF

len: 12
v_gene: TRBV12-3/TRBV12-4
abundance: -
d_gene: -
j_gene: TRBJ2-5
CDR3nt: TGTGCCAGCAGTTCGCTAGAAGAGACCCAGTACTTC
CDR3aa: CASSSLEETQYF

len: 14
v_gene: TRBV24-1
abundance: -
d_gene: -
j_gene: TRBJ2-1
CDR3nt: TGTGCCACCAGTGATTTGCCCCCGTACAATGAGCAGTTCTTC
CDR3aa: CATSDLPPYNEQFF

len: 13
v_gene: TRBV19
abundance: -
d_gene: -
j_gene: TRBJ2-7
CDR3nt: TGTGCCAGTAGTATTGGACATCCCTACGAGCAGTACTTC
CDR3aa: CASSIGHPYEQYF

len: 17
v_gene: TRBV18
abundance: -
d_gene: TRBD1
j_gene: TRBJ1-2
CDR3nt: TGTGCCAGCTCACCAGCGACAGGGGGCGGCGGGATCTATGGCTACACCTTC
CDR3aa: CASSPATGGGGIYGYTF

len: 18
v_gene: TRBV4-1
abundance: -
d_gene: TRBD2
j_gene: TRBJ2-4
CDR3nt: TGCGCCAGCAGCCAAGGTCTAGCGGGGGGGCATGCCAAAAACATTCAGTACTTC
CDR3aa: CASSQGLAGGHAKNIQYF

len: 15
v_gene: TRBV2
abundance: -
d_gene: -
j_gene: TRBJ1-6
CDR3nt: TGTGCCAGCAGTGACTTGGGGGCTTATAATTCACCCCTCCACTTT
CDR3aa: CASSDLGAYNSPLHF

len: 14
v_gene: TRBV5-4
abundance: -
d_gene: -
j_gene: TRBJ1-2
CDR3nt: TGTGCCAGCAGCTGGGGAGGGGCGATAGGTGGCTACACCTTC
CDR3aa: CASSWGGAIGGYTF

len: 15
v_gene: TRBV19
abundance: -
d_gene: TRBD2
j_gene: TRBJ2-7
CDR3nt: TGTGCCAGTAGTATTGGCAGGATAGCGGGCTACGAGCAGTACTTC
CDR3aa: CASSIGRIAGYEQYF

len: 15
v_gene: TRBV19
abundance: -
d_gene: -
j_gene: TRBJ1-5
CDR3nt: TGTGCCAGTAGTTCTCGGGGGGTTCAGGGCCAGCCCCAGCATTTT
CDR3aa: CASSSRGVQGQPQHF

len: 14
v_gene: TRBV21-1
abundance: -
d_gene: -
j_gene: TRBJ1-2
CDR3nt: TGTGCCAGCGCATTTGCCGGACAGCGCTATGGCTACACCTTC
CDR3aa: CASAFAGQRYGYTF

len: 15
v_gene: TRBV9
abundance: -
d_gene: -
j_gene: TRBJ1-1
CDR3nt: TGTGCCAGCAGCGTAGCGGACTGGCCGGGCTCTGAAGCTTTCTTT
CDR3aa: CASSVADWPGSEAFF

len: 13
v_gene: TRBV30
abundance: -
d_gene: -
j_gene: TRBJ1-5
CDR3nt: TGTGCCTGGAAATCGGGATTAGGGCAGCCCCAGCATTTT
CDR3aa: CAWKSGLGQPQHF

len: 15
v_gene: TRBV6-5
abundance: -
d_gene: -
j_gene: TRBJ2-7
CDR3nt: TGTGCCAGCAGCCATCCCAACAGTGACTCCTACGAGCAGTACTTC
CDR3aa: CASSHPNSDSYEQYF

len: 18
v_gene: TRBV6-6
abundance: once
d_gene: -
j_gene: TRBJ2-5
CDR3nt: TGTGCCAGCAGTCCCTACCTGCTTCTCGGGGGAGCACAAGAGACCCAGTACTTC
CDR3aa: CASSPYLLLGGAQETQYF

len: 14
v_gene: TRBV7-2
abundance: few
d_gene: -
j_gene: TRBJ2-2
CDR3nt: TGTGCCACGAAAGGACTGGTTAACACCGGGGAGCTGTTTTTT
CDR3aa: CATKGLVNTGELFF

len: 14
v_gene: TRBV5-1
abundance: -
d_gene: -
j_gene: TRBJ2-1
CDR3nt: TGCGCCAGCAGCTTGACGGGAACCTACAATGAGCAGTTCTTC
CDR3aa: CASSLTGTYNEQFF

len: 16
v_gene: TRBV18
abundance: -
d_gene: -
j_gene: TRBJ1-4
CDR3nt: TGTGCCAGCTCACCCAACAGGGCAGGAACTAATGAAAAACTGTTTTTT
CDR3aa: CASSPNRAGTNEKLFF

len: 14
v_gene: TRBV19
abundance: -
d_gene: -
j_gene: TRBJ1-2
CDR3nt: TGTGCCAGTAGTATAGACCGGCGGGATCATGGCTACACCTTC
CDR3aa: CASSIDRRDHGYTF

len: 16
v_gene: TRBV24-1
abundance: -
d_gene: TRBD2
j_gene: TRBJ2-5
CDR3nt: TGTGCCACCAGTGATGTACTAGCGGGGGGGCGGGAGACCCAGTACTTC
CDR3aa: CATSDVLAGGRETQYF

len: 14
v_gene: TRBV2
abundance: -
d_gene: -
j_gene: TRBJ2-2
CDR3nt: TGTGCCAGCAGTGAAGCTTCTAACACCGGGGAGCTGTTTTTT
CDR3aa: CASSEASNTGELFF

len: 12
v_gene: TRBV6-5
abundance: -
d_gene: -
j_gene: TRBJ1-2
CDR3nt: TGTGCCAGCGGGGGAACAGGGTATGGCTACACCTTC
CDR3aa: CASGGTGYGYTF

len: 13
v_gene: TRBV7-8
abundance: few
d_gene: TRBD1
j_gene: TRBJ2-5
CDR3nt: TGTGCCAGCAGCCAAGGGACAGCCGAGACCCAGTACTTC
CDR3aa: CASSQGTAETQYF

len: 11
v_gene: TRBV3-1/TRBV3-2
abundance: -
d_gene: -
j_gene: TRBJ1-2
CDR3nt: TGTGCCAGCAGCCATCGGTATGGCTACACCTTC
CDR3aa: CASSHRYGYTF

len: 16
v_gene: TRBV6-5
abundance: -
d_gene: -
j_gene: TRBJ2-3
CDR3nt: TGTGCCAGCAGTTATGGCGGGGGCCTGAGCACAGATACGCAGTATTTT
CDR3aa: CASSYGGGLSTDTQYF

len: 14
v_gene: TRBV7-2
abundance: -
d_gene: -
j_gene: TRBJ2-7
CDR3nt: TGTGCCAGCAGCTTGGGGCTAGGGGCCTACGAGCAGTACTTC
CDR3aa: CASSLGLGAYEQYF

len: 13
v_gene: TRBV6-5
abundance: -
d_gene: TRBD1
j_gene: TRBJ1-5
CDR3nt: TGTGCCAGCAGGGGACAGGGGGGTCAGCCCCAGCATTTT
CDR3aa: CASRGQGGQPQHF

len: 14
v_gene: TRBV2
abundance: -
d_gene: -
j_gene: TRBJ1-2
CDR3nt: TGTGCCAGCATTGAACAGGCAGGGAAGAACGGCTACACCTTC
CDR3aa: CASIEQAGKNGYTF

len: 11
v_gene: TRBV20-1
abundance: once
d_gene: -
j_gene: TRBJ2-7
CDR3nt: TGCAGTGCAAAACAAGCCTACGAGCAGTACTTC
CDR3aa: CSAKQAYEQYF